The 12 T cell receptor beta chains reported below all come from one sample, sequenced in a study of Ad26.COV2.S vaccination and SARS-CoV-2 variants. Assay used: immunoSEQ multiplex PCR; TCRdb lists only in-frame clones, some missing. Of under 500,000 clones listed, over 80% are singletons. Treatment here: roughly 20 received Ad26.COV2.S at low or high dose, single or two shots; several received placebo; per-sample allocation not given. Each sample was drawn 63 days after the first injection (of vaccine or placebo). The sequencing here drew on peripheral blood, taken in a trial of Ad26.COV2.S vaccine versus placebo. The receptors originated from a person aged 18-60 years who received the Ad26.COV2.S COVID-19 vaccine or a placebo.

The chain links TRBV19 to TRBJ2-5; 7 bases align to TRBD1. V shed 8 bases, J shed 7 bases, and the junction held 16 bases outside the gene matches. This CDR3 region has 15 residues. Germline V gene data show CDR1 as LNHDA and CDR2 as SQIVND (reference sequence). The CDR3 DNA reads TGTGCCAGTCGGGACAGCGAACGGCGATACGGGACCCAGTACTTC. Translating it yields CASRDSERRYGTQYF.

The CDR3 protein is CASSQEGWRDQYF. For the CDR3, the DNA is TGCGCCAGCAGCCAAGAGGGGTGGCGAGACCAGTACTTC. The rearrangement joins TRBV4-1 to TRBJ2-5; D unresolved. V was clipped by 0 bases and J by 10 bases, with 12 bases between them. Germline V gene lookup returns CDR1 MGHRA and CDR2 YSYEKL. The CDR3 spans 13 residues.

This sequence joins TRBV5-1 and TRBJ2-1; 7 bases fit TRBD1. The CDR3 is 15 amino acids. CDR1 and CDR2 from the germline V gene are SGHRS and YFSETQ. V lost 4 bases to trimming and J lost 4 bases; unmatched junction nucleotides: 8. The CDR3 region has the DNA TGCGCCAGCAGCGTTACAGGGGAGTGGTACAATGAGCAGTTCTTC. Encoded protein: CASSVTGEWYNEQFF.

The rearrangement uses TRBV28 and TRBJ1-2; the D is unclear. Trimming took 3 bases from V and 14 from J, leaving 16 bases between them. This CDR3 spans 12 amino acids. The V gene's germline CDR1 is MDHEN and CDR2 SYDVKM. The CDR3 DNA reads TGTGCCAGCAGTTTCTGGGGAGCCTCTTTTACCTTC. Translating gives CASSFWGASFTF.

The J gene is TRBJ1-5, the V gene TRBV5-6, with 9 positions matching TRBD1. The CDR3 sequence is 15 residues long. The V and J ends lost 1 base and 6 bases, in that order; junction bases with no gene match: 5. CDR1 and CDR2 from the germline V gene are SGHDT and YYEEEE. CDR3 nucleotide sequence: TGTGCCAGCAGCTTGAAAGGGACAGGGACTCAGCCCCAGCATTTT. Translation gives CASSLKGTGTQPQHF.

V and J are TRBV4-3 and TRBJ1-2, with 9 bases fitting TRBD1. Germline-derived CDR1 and CDR2 are LGHNA and YSLEER. V dropped 4 bases and J dropped 8; count of bases not matched to a gene: 5. CDR3 length: 13 residues. In DNA form, the CDR3 reads TGCGCCAGCAGCCGCAGGACAGGGGACGGCTACACCTTC. Translation: CASSRRTGDGYTF.

This chain connects TRBV11-2 to TRBJ1-1, with 8 bases fitting TRBD1. Losses at the gene ends were 4 bases for V and 7 bases for J; bases not matched to a gene: 5. In germline, CDR1 is SGHAT, CDR2 FQNNGV. The CDR3 is 13 amino acids. The CDR3 DNA is TGTGCCAGCAGCTCTCGGACAGGGAGTGAAGCTTTCTTT. It codes for CASSSRTGSEAFF.

The sample holds one count of this clone. The J gene is TRBJ2-1, the V gene TRBV30; the D gene is possibly TRBD2 (6 bases). Deletions cut 5 bases from V and 6 bases from J, with 11 bases between. This CDR3 spans 12 amino acids. Germline V gene sequence: CDR1 GTSNPN, CDR2 SVGIG (reference sequence). The CDR3 DNA sequence: TGTGCCTGGGGGCCGACTAGCAATGAGCAGTTCTTC. This gives the protein CAWGPTSNEQFF.

A remark on this clone: The sample has other DNA sequences that encode this CDR3 too. The CDR3 sequence: CASSYSGGHYGYTF. CDR3 coding DNA: TGTGCCAGCAGTTACTCGGGTGGTCACTATGGCTACACCTTC. V and J are TRBV6-5 and TRBJ1-2; no clear D. V lost 0 bases and J 3 bases, leaving 8 bases between the germline ends. The length of the CDR3 is 14 residues. The germline V gene encodes CDR1 MNHEY and CDR2 SVGAGI.

The chain links TRBV27 to TRBJ1-6; 9 bases agree with TRBD1. The junction had 3 bases not matched to a gene; V was cut back by 6 bases and J by 6 bases. This CDR3 is built from 14 residues. CDR1 and CDR2 from the germline V gene are MNHEY and SMNVEV (reference sequence). The CDR3 DNA is TGTGCCAGCAGATCGGGACAGGGTAATTCACCCCTCCACTTT. It codes for CASRSGQGNSPLHF.

This chain uses TRBV19 with TRBJ1-3; no definite D call. The V gene's germline CDR1 is LNHDA and CDR2 SQIVND (reference sequence). Trimming pared 6 bases from V and 4 bases from J, leaving 13 bases between. The CDR3 totals 14 residues. This CDR3 is CASRIDRQGNTIYF. The CDR3 DNA sequence: TGTGCCAGTAGAATCGACCGACAAGGAAACACCATATATTTT. Full variable domain (remainder filled in from reference TRBV19 and TRBJ1-3): DGGITQSPKYLFRKEGQNVTLSCEQNLNHDAMYWYRQDPGQGLRLIYYSQIVNDFQKGDIAEGYSVSREKKESFPLTVTSAQKNPTAFYLCASRIDRQGNTIYFGEGSWLTVV.

A word on this clone: Germline is not matched at one junction end, which may reflect a read error. This rearrangement joins TRBV10-3 to TRBJ2-1; D is perhaps TRBD1 (6 bases). Germline lookup yields CDR1 ENHRY and CDR2 SYGVKD. This CDR3 region has 13 residues. DNA of the CDR3: TGTGCCACCAGTGGTAATGCAGACAGGGAGCAGTTCTTC. It encodes CATSGNADREQFF.